The present entry profiles one T cell receptor beta chain with its context. The target antigen is unknown. J gave up 4 bases and V 6 bases, and 6 bases lay outside the gene matches. The germline gives CDR1 SGDLS, CDR2 YYNGEE. This CDR3 has 13 amino acids. The source of the sample is a study of prognosis after radiotherapy for stage I lung cancer. General study results and limits: Patients without metastases reportedly showed TRBV and TRBJ gene usage unlike that of patients with metastases. The study left the tumor specificity of the expanded TCR clones undetermined.

Genomic DNA was subjected to two-round multiplex PCR for amplification of TCR beta CDR3. Primers targeting each individual TRBV and TRBJ gene were applied in first-round PCR. Second-round PCR used universal primers. TCRdb recomputed calls from the multiplex PCR reads with MiXCR, one row per CDR3 protein. The table has 9,500 to 12,000 distinct CDR3 sequences, 35% seen once. The sequence derives from a donor aged 50 or older with non-small cell lung cancer. The chain couples TRBV9 to TRBJ2-7; 8 nucleotides align to TRBD2. The material sequenced was PBMCs, taken before or after stereotactic body radiation therapy (not recorded which). CDR3 nucleotides: TGTGCCAGCAACGGGAGGGGGTCGTACGAGCAGTACTTC. Residues: CASNGRGSYEQYF.